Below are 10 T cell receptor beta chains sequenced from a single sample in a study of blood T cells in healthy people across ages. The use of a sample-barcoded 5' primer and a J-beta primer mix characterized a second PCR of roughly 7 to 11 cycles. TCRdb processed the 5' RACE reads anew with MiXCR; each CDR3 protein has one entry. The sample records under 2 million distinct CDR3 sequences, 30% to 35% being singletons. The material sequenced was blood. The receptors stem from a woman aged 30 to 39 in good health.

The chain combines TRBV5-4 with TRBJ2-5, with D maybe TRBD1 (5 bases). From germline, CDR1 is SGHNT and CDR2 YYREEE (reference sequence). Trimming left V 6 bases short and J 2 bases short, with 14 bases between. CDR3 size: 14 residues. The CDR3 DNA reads TGTGCCAGCATGCACGTGGACAAACAAGAGACCCAGTACTTC. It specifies CASMHVDKQETQYF. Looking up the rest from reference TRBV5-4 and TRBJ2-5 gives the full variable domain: ETGVTQSPTHLIKTRGQQVTLRCSSQSGHNTVSWYQQALGQGPQFIFQYYREEENGRGNFPPRFSGLQFPNYSSELNVNALELDDSALYLCASMHVDKQETQYFGPGTRLLVL.

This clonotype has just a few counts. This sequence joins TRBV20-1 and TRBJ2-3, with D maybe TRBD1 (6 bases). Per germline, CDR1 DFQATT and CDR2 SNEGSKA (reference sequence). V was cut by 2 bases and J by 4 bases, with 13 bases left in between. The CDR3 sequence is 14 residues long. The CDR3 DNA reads TGCAGTGCTAGAACAGGGTATCCGCCAGATACGCAGTATTTT. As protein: CSARTGYPPDTQYF.

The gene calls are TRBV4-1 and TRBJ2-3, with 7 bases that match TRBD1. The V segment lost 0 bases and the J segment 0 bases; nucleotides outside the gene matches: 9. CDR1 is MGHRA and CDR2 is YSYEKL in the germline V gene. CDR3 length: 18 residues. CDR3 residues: CASSQDTGQIFSTDTQYF. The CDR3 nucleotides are TGCGCCAGCAGCCAAGATACGGGACAGATATTTAGCACAGATACGCAGTATTTT.

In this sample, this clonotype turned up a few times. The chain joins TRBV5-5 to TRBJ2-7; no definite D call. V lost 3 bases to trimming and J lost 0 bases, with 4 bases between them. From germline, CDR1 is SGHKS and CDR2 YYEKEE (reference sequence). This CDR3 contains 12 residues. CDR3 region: CASSYTSYEQYF. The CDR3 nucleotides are TGTGCCAGCAGCTACACCTCCTACGAGCAGTACTTC.

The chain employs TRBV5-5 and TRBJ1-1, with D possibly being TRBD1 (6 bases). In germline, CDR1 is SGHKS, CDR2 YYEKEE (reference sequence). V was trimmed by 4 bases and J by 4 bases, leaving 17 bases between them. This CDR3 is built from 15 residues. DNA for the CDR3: TGTGCCAGCAGCGAGGGACATGGCTGGGTCACTGAAGCTTTCTTT. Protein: CASSEGHGWVTEAFF.

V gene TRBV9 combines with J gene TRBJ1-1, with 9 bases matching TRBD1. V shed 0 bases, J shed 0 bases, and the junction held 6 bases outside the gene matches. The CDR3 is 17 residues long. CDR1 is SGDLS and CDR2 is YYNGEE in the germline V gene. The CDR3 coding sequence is TGTGCCAGCAGCGTAGTTGGGACAGGGATCATGAACACTGAAGCTTTCTTT. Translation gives CASSVVGTGIMNTEAFF.

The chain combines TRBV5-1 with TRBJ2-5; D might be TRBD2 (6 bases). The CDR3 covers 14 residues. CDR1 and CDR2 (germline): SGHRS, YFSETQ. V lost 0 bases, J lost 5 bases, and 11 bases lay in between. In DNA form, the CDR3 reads TGCGCCAGCAGCTTGGAGCAGGCGGGGGAGACCCAGTACTTC. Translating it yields CASSLEQAGETQYF.

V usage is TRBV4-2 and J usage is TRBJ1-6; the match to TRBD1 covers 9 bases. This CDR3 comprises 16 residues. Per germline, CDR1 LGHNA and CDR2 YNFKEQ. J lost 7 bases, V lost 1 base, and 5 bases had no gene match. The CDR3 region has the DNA TGTGCCAGCAGCCAAGCACAGGGGGCCGGGAATTCACCCCTCCACTTT. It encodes CASSQAQGAGNSPLHF.

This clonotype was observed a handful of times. The DNA for the CDR3 is TGTGCCAGCAGTTTATCCGTAGGTGCTAGCGGTTACAATGAGCAGTTCTTC. Its translation: CASSLSVGASGYNEQFF. This chain joins TRBV28 and TRBJ2-1; 7 positions agree with TRBD2. Germline CDR1 MDHEN, CDR2 SYDVKM. The CDR3 loop spans 17 amino acids. The V segment lost 1 base and the J segment 4 bases; nucleotides outside the gene matches: 10.

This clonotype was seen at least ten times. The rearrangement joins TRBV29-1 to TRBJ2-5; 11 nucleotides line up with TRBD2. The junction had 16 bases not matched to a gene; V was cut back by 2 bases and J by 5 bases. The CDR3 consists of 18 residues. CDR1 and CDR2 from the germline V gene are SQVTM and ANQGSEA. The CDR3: CSVEFRLAGGGRRETQYF. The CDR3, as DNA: TGCAGCGTTGAATTTCGGCTAGCGGGAGGCGGCCGAAGGGAGACCCAGTACTTC.